The sequence of this T cell receptor (beta chain) was determined in a study of blood T cell repertoires in COVID-19. Libraries were prepared by immunoSEQ multiplex PCR; TCRdb keeps only in-frame clonotypes and omits some of them. The table shows about 390,000 clones, with roughly 86% occurring only once. Germline CDR1 SGHRS, CDR2 YFSETQ. Trimming took 4 bases from V and 2 from J; bases not matched to a gene: 10. The CDR3 extends over 16 amino acids. The source material was peripheral blood. The origin of this receptor is a woman aged 60 to 75 with COVID-19, enrolled during active disease. The chain employs TRBV5-1 and TRBJ2-7, with 9 bases that match TRBD1. The CDR3 nucleotides read TGCGCCAGCAGCGCACTATCCGGGACAGGGACCTACGAGCAGTACTTC. Its protein product is CASSALSGTGTYEQYF.